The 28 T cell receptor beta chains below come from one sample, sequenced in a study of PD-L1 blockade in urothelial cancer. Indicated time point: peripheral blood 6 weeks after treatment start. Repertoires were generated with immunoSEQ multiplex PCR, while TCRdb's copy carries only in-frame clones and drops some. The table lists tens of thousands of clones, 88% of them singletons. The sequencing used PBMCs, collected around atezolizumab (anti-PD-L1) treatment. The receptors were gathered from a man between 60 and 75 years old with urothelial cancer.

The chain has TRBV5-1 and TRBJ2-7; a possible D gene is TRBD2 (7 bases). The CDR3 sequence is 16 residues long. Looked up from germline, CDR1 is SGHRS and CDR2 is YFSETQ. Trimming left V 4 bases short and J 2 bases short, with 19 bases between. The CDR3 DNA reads TGCGCCAGCAGCCTCCTAGGGGGGGCACTCACCTACGAGCAGTACTTC. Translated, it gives CASSLLGGALTYEQYF.

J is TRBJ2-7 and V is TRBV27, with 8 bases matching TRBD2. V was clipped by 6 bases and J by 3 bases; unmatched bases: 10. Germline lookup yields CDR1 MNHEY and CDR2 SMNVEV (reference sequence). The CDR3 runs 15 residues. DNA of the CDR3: TGTGCCAGCAGCCCCTGGGGGAGCGGGAGCTACGAGCAGTACTTC. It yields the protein CASSPWGSGSYEQYF.

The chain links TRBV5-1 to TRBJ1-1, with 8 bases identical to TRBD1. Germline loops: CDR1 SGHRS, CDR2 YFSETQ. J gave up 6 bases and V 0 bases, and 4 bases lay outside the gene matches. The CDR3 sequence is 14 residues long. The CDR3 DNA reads TGCGCCAGCAGCTTGGGCGCAGGGGGCGCTGAAGCTTTCTTT. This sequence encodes CASSLGAGGAEAFF. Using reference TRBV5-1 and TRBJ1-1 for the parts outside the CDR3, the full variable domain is KAGVTQTPRYLIKTRGQQVTLSCSPISGHRSVSWYQQTPGQGLQFLFEYFSETQRNKGNFPGRFSGRQFSNSRSEMNVSTLELGDSALYLCASSLGAGGAEAFFGQGTRLTVV.

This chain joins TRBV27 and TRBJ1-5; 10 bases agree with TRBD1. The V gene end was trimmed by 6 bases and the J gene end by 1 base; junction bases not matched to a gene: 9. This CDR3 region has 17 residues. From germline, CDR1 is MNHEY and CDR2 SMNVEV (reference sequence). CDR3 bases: TGTGCCAGCAGCCCGAGGGACAGGGGAGGGAGCAATCAGCCCCAGCATTTT. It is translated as CASSPRDRGGSNQPQHF.

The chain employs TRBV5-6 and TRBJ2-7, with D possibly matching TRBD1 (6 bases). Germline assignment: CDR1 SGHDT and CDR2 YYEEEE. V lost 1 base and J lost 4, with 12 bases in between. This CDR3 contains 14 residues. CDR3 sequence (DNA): TGTGCCAGCAGCTTGCGAGACAGGTCTTACGAGCAGTACTTC. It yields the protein CASSLRDRSYEQYF.

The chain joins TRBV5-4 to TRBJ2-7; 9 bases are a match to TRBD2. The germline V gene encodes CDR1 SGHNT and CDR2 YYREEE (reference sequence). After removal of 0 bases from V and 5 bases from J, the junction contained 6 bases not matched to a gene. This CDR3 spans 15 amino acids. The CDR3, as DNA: TGTGCCAGCAGCTTGGTGGCTAGCGGGATCAACGAGCAGTACTTC. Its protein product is CASSLVASGINEQYF.

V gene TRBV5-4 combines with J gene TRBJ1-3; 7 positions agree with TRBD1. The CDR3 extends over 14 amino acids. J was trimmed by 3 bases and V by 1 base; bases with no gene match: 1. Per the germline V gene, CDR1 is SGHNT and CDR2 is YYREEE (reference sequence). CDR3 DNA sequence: TGTGCCAGCAGCTTGAGACAGGGTGGAAACACCATATATTTT. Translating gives CASSLRQGGNTIYF.

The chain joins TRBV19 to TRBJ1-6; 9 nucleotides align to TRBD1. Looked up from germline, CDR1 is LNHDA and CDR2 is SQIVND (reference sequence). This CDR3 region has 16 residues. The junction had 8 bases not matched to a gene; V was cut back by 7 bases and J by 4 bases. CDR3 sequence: CASTPTGGSYNSPLHF. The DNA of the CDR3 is TGTGCCAGTACCCCGACAGGGGGGAGTTATAATTCACCCCTCCACTTT.

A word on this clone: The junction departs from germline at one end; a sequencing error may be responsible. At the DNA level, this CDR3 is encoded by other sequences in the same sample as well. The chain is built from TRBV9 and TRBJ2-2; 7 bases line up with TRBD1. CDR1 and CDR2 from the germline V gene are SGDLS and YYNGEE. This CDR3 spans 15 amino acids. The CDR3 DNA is TGTGCCAGCAGCGTAACGGGACAGCCTACCGGGGAGTTGTTTTTT. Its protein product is CASSVTGQPTGELFF.

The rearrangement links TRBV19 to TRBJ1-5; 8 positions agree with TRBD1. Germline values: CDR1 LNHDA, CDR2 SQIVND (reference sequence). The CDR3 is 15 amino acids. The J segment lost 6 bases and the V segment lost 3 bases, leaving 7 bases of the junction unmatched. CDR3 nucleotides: TGTGCCAGTAGTATGACCAGGGGGCTTGTTCAGCCCCAGCATTTT. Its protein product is CASSMTRGLVQPQHF. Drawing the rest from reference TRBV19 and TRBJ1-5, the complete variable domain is DGGITQSPKYLFRKEGQNVTLSCEQNLNHDAMYWYRQDPGQGLRLIYYSQIVNDFQKGDIAEGYSVSREKKESFPLTVTSAQKNPTAFYLCASSMTRGLVQPQHFGDGTRLSIL.

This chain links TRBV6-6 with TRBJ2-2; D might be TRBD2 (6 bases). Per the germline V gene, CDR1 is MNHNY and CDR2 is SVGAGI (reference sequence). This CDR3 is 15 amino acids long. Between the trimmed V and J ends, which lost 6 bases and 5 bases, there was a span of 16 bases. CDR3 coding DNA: TGTGCCAGCAGCGGGACTGTCGCCAAGACCGGGGAGCTGTTTTTT. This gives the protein CASSGTVAKTGELFF.

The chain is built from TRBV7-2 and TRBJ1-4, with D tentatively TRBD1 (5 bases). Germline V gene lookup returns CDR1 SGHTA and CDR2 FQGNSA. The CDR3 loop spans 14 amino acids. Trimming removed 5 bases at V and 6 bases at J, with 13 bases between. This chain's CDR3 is CASSRGGSDEKLFF. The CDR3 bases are TGTGCCAGCAGCCGGGGGGGGTCGGATGAAAAACTGTTTTTT.

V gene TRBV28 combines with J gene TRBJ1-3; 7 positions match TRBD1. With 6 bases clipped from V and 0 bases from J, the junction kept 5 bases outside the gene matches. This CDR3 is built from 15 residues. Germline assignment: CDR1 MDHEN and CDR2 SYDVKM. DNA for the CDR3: TGTGCCAGCAGCCAGACAGGGTACTCTGGAAACACCATATATTTT. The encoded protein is CASSQTGYSGNTIYF. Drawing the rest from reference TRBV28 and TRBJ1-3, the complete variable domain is DVKVTQSSRYLVKRTGEKVFLECVQDMDHENMFWYRQDPGLGLRLIYFSYDVKMKEKGDIPEGYSVSREKKERFSLILESASTNQTSMYLCASSQTGYSGNTIYFGEGSWLTVV.

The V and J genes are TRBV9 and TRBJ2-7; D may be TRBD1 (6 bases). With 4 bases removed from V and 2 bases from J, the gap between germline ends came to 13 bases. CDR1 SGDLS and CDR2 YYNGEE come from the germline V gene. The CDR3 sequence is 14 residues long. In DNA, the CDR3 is TGTGCCAGCAGCCCTAGGACAGTACCCTACGAGCAGTACTTC. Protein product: CASSPRTVPYEQYF.

The CDR3 is CASSYRTGPGYTF. As DNA, the CDR3 is TGTGCCAGCAGTTACCGGACAGGACCGGGCTACACCTTC. The J gene is TRBJ1-2, the V gene TRBV6-5, with 7 bases lining up with TRBD1. The CDR3 covers 13 residues. Looked up from germline, CDR1 is MNHEY and CDR2 is SVGAGI. The J segment lost 8 bases and the V segment lost 2 bases, leaving 5 bases of the junction unmatched.

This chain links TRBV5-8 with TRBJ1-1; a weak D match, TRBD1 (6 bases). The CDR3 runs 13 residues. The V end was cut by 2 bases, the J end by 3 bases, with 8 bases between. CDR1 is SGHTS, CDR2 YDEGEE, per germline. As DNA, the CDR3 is TGTGCCAGCAGCTTACAGGGAGACACTGAAGCTTTCTTT. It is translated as CASSLQGDTEAFF.

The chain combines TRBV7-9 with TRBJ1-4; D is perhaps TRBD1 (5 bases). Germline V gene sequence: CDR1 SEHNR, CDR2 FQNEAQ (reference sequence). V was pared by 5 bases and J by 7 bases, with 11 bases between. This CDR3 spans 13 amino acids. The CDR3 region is CASSPRQSEKLFF. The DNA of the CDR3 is TGTGCCAGCAGCCCGAGACAGAGTGAAAAACTGTTTTTT. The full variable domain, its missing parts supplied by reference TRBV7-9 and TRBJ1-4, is DTGVSQNPRHKITKRGQNVTFRCDPISEHNRLYWYRQTLGQGPEFLTYFQNEAQLEKSRLLSDRFSAERPKGSFSTLEIQRTEQGDSAMYLCASSPRQSEKLFFGSGTQLSVL.

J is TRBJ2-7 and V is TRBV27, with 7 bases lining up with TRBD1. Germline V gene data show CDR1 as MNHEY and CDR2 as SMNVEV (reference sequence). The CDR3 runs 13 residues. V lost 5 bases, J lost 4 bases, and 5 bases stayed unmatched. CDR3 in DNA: TGTGCCAGCAGTCGACAGGGACGGTACGAGCAGTACTTC. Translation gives CASSRQGRYEQYF.

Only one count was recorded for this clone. CDR3 residues: CASRARTGRETQYF. CDR3 coding DNA: TGTGCCAGCAGAGCCCGGACAGGGCGCGAGACCCAGTACTTC. V and J are TRBV28 and TRBJ2-5, with TRBD1 matching over 8 bases. Unmatched junction bases numbered 8, after V lost 6 bases and J lost 5 bases. Per the germline V gene, CDR1 is MDHEN and CDR2 is SYDVKM. CDR3 size: 14 residues.

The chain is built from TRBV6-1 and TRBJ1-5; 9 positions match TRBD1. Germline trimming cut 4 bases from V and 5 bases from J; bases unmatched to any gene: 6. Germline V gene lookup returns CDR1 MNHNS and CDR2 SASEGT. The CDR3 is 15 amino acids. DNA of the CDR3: TGTGCCAGCAGTGTAACACAGGGGGCAGATCAGCCCCAGCATTTT. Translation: CASSVTQGADQPQHF.

CDR3 coding DNA: TGTGCCAGCTCAGGCGGACAGGAGATCTATGGCTACACCTTC. It encodes CASSGGQEIYGYTF. The chain uses TRBV18 and TRBJ1-2; TRBD1 aligns across 7 bases. The J segment lost 4 bases and the V segment lost 5 bases, leaving 7 bases of the junction unmatched. The CDR3 extends over 14 amino acids. Germline V lookup: CDR1 KGHSH, CDR2 LQKENI.

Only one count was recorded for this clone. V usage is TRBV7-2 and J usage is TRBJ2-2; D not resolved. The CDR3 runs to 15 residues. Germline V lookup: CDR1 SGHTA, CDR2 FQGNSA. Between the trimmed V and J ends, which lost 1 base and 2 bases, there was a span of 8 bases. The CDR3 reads CASSLGLGNTGELFF. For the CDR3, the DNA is TGTGCCAGCAGCTTAGGTCTAGGAAACACCGGGGAGCTGTTTTTT.

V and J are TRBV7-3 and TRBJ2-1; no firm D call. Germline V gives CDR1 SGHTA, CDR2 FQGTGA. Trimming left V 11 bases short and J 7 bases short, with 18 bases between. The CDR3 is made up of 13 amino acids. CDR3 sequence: CAGPRGNINEQFF. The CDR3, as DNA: TGTGCCGGTCCACGCGGCAATATTAATGAGCAGTTCTTC.

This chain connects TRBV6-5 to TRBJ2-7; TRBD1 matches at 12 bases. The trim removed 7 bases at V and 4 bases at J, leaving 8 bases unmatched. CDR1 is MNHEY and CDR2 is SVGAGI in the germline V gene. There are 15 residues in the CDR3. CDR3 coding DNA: TGTGCCAGCATCTCCGGGACAGGGGGCTTATACGAGCAGTACTTC. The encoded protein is CASISGTGGLYEQYF.

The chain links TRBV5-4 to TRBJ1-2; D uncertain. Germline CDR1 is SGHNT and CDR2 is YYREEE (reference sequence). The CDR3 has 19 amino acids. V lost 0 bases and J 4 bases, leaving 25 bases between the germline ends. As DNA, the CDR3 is TGTGCCAGCAGCTTGGATCTGCCGGGTCCGGGAACTTATGGCTATGGCTACACCTTC. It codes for CASSLDLPGPGTYGYGYTF.

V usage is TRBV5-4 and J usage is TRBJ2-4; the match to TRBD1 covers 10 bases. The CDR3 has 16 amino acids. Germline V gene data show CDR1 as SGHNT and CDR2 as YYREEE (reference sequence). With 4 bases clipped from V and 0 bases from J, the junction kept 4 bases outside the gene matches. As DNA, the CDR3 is TGTGCCAGCAGCACCCGGGACAGGGGAGCCAAAAACATTCAGTACTTC. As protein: CASSTRDRGAKNIQYF.

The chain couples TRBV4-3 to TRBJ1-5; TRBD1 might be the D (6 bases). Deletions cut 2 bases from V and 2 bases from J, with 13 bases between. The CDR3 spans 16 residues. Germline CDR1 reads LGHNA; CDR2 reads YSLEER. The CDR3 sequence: CASSQRGGLGNQPQHF. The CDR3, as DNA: TGCGCCAGCAGCCAACGGGGGGGCTTGGGCAATCAGCCCCAGCATTTT.

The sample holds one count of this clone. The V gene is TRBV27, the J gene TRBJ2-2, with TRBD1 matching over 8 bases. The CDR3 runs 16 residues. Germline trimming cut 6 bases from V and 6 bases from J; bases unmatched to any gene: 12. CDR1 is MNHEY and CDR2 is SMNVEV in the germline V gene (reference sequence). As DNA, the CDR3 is TGTGCCAGCAGCCTCACCAACTACAGGGGGGCCGGGGAGCTGTTTTTT. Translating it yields CASSLTNYRGAGELFF.